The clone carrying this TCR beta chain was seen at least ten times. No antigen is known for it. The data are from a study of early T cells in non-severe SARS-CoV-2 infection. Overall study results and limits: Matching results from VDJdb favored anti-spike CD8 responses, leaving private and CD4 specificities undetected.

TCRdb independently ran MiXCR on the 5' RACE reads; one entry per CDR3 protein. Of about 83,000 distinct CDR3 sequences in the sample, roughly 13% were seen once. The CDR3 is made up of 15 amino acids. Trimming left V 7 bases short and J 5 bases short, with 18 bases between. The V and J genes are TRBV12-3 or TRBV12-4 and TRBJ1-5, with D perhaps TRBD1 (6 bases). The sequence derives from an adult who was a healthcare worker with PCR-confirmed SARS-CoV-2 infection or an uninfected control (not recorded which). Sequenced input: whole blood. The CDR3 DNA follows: TGTGCCAGCAAAGGAGGGGGATCGCGCGATCAGCCCCAGCATTTT. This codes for CASKGGGSRDQPQHF.